These 15 T cell receptor beta chains were all obtained from the same sample, sequenced in a study of blood T cell repertoires in COVID-19. The protocol was immunoSEQ multiplex PCR, while the TCRdb copy is restricted to in-frame clones and leaves out a portion. There are approximately 110,000 clones in the sample; 80% to 90% occur only once, and 32% lies in the top ten. The sequenced sample consisted of peripheral blood. These TCRs come from a woman older than 75 with acute or convalescent COVID-19.

The table lists this clone with a count of one. J is TRBJ2-1 and V is TRBV4-3; D is possibly TRBD1 (6 bases). Trimming pared 0 bases from V and 4 bases from J, leaving 10 bases between. The CDR3 length is 15 residues. CDR1 LGHNA and CDR2 YSLEER come from the germline V gene. CDR3 DNA sequence: TGCGCCAGCAGCCAAGAAAGGGGGATTTACAATGAGCAGTTCTTC. This translates into CASSQERGIYNEQFF.

The CDR3 DNA follows: TGTGCCAGCAGCGCCTCGACAGGGACTGAAGCTTTCTTT. Residues: CASSASTGTEAFF. V is TRBV7-9 and J is TRBJ1-1; 7 bases agree with TRBD1. The CDR3 is made up of 13 amino acids. CDR1 is SEHNR, CDR2 FQNEAQ, per germline (reference sequence). V shed 5 bases, J shed 5 bases, and the junction held 5 bases outside the gene matches.

The chain uses TRBV20-1 and TRBJ2-7, with 8 bases fitting TRBD2. V was clipped by 3 bases and J by 3 bases; unmatched bases: 7. The CDR3 is 14 residues long. Germline values: CDR1 DFQATT, CDR2 SNEGSKA (reference sequence). The CDR3 sequence: CSASSLAGFYEQYF. In nucleotides, the CDR3 is TGCAGTGCTAGTAGTTTAGCGGGGTTCTACGAGCAGTACTTC.

The rearrangement joins TRBV7-9 to TRBJ2-1; 13 nucleotides line up with TRBD2. Germline assignment: CDR1 SEHNR and CDR2 FQNEAQ (reference sequence). Trimming took 5 bases from V and 6 from J; bases not matched to a gene: 7. This CDR3 is 16 amino acids long. In DNA, the CDR3 is TGTGCCAGCAGCAAAACCGGACTAGCGGGGGCCAATGAGCAGTTCTTC. Its protein product is CASSKTGLAGANEQFF.

This clone was counted once. This sequence joins TRBV14 and TRBJ1-6; D remains ambiguous. This CDR3 is built from 14 residues. Per germline, CDR1 SGHDN and CDR2 FVKESK. The ends were cut back, 1 base at V and 5 bases at J, with 6 bases in the middle. CDR3 sequence: CASSQVRNNSPLHF. DNA for the CDR3: TGTGCCAGCAGCCAAGTCAGGAATAATTCACCCCTCCACTTT.

The V call is TRBV2, the J call TRBJ2-2; D is possibly TRBD1 (6 bases). The CDR3 spans 14 residues. Germline loops: CDR1 SNHLY, CDR2 FYNNEI. The V end was cut by 6 bases, the J end by 7 bases, with 15 bases between. The CDR3 DNA reads as TGTGCCAGCAGGGGGGCCCGAGACCACGGGGAGCTGTTTTTT. Its translation: CASRGARDHGELFF. Based on the CDR3 plus reference TRBV2 and TRBJ2-2, the full variable domain is EPEVTQTPSHQVTQMGQEVILRCVPISNHLYFYWYRQILGQKVEFLVSFYNNEISEKSEIFDDQFSVERPDGSNFTLKIRSTKLEDSAMYFCASRGARDHGELFFGEGSRLTVL.

This clone was seen a single time. The V call is TRBV5-1, the J call TRBJ2-7; 11 bases match TRBD2. With V trimmed by 2 bases and J by 5 bases, 3 bases remained unmatched. Germline V gives CDR1 SGHRS, CDR2 YFSETQ. This CDR3 contains 14 residues. Here the CDR3 DNA reads TGCGCCAGCAGCTTCCTAGCGGGGGGTCACGAGCAGTACTTC. Translated, it gives CASSFLAGGHEQYF.

V is TRBV27 and J is TRBJ1-1; TRBD1 is a possible D gene (6 bases). Trimming shortened V by 0 bases and J by 0 bases, and 26 bases separated the two germline ends. Germline V gene lookup returns CDR1 MNHEY and CDR2 SMNVEV (reference sequence). The CDR3 extends over 21 amino acids. CDR3 loop: CASSLSLRVGAPRPMNTEAFF. In DNA, the CDR3 is TGTGCCAGCAGTTTATCCTTGAGGGTGGGGGCCCCGCGACCAATGAACACTGAAGCTTTCTTT.

The chain has TRBV27 and TRBJ1-3; weak D call: TRBD1 (5 bases). Trimming removed 2 bases from V and 0 bases from J, with 11 bases in between. The CDR3 runs to 16 residues. CDR1 is MNHEY and CDR2 is SMNVEV in the germline V gene (reference sequence). The CDR3 is CASSLSSRVSGNTIYF. Written as DNA, the CDR3 is TGTGCCAGCAGTTTAAGTTCCAGGGTCTCTGGAAACACCATATATTTT.

This clone is termed medium-sized. The J gene is TRBJ1-2, the V gene TRBV12-3 or TRBV12-4; possible D gene TRBD1, 6 bases. V was trimmed by 6 bases and J by 2 bases, leaving 10 bases between them. The CDR3 is made up of 13 amino acids. The CDR3, as DNA: TGTGCCAGCAGCCTTGGGACAAACTATGGCTACACCTTC. Amino acid sequence: CASSLGTNYGYTF.

The rearrangement uses TRBV3-1 (or the pseudogene TRBV3-2) and TRBJ1-2; 9 bases map to TRBD1. The CDR3 is 17 amino acids. Germline CDR1 is LGHDT and CDR2 is YNNKEL (reference sequence). J lost 1 base, V lost 2 bases, and 8 bases had no gene match. CDR3 bases: TGTGCCAGCAGCCAACGCGGGACAGGGACGATTAACTATGGCTACACCTTC. Its translation is CASSQRGTGTINYGYTF.

The chain uses TRBV2 and TRBJ1-3, with 8 bases identical to TRBD1. In germline, CDR1 is SNHLY, CDR2 FYNNEI. The junction had 7 bases not matched to a gene; V was cut back by 2 bases and J by 1 base. This CDR3 has 17 residues. As DNA, the CDR3 is TGTGCCAGCAGTGAAACTCCGACAGGGGTTTCTGGAAACACCATATATTTT. The encoded protein is CASSETPTGVSGNTIYF.

This chain connects TRBV7-3 to TRBJ2-1, with D possibly being TRBD1 (6 bases). From germline, CDR1 is SGHTA and CDR2 FQGTGA. The V gene lost 1 base and the J gene lost 5 bases, with 6 bases spanning the gap. The CDR3 totals 13 residues. The CDR3 coding sequence is TGTGCCAGCAGCTTAAACAGGGACAATGAGCAGTTCTTC. It yields the protein CASSLNRDNEQFF.

The V and J genes are TRBV18 and TRBJ1-1; D remains unclear. The CDR3 is 14 amino acids. Trimming stripped 1 base from V and 1 base from J, with 7 bases between. Germline V gives CDR1 KGHSH, CDR2 LQKENI. The CDR3 coding sequence is TGTGCCAGCTCACCACTCGGCGGGAACACTGAAGCTTTCTTT. Protein sequence: CASSPLGGNTEAFF. Full variable domain (remainder filled in from reference TRBV18 and TRBJ1-1): NAGVMQNPRHLVRRRGQEARLRCSPMKGHSHVYWYRQLPEEGLKFMVYLQKENIIDESGMPKERFSAEFPKEGPSILRIQQVVRGDSAAYFCASSPLGGNTEAFFGQGTRLTVV.

The genes are TRBV7-3 and TRBJ2-3, with TRBD1 identical over 10 bases. Per the germline V gene, CDR1 is SGHTA and CDR2 is FQGTGA. This CDR3 region has 17 residues. V lost 2 bases and J lost 4; bases outside the gene matches: 9. CDR3 nucleotides: TGTGCCAGCAGCTTATATGGGACAGGGGCGTTCGCAGATACGCAGTATTTT. This sequence encodes CASSLYGTGAFADTQYF.